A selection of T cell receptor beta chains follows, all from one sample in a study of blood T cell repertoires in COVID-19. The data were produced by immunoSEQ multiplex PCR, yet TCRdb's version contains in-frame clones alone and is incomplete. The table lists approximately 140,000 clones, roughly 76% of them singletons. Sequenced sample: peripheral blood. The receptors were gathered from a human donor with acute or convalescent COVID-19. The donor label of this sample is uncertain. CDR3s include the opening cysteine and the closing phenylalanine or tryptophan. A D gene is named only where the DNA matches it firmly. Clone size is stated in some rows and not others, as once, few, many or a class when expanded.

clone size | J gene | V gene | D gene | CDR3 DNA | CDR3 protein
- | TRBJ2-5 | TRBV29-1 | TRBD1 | TGCAGCGCCGACAGGGGAGATGAGACCCAGTACTTC | CSADRGDETQYF
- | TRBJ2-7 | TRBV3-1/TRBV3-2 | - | TGTGCCAGCAGCCCGACACCCGAGTCCTACGAGCAGTACTTC | CASSPTPESYEQYF
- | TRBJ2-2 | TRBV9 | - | TGTGCCAGCAGGGCCCTCACCGGGGAGCTGTTTTTT | CASRALTGELFF
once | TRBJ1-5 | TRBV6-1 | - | TGTGCCAGCAGTGAAGCGATAAGCCAGCCCCAGCATTTT | CASSEAISQPQHF
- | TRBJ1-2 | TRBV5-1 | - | TGCGCCAGCCGTCCGCAGGGAACCTATGGCTACACCTTC | CASRPQGTYGYTF
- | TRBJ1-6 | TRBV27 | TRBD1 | TGTGCCAGCACCCTCAGGACAGGGAGGTCACCCCTCCACTTT | CASTLRTGRSPLHF
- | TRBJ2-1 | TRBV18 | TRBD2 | TGTGCCAGCTCCAGATCTAGCGGGGGGGAATCAAATGAGCAGTTCTTC | CASSRSSGGESNEQFF
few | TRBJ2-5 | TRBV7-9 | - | TGTGCCAGCAGCCCAGCAGGGGAGACCCAGTACTTC | CASSPAGETQYF
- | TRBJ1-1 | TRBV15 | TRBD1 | TGTGCCACCAGCAGAGACCAGACAGGGGTGAACACTGAAGCTTTCTTT | CATSRDQTGVNTEAFF
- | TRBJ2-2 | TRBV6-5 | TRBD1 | TGTGCCAGCAGTCTGGACAGGGCCGGGGAGCTGTTTTTT | CASSLDRAGELFF
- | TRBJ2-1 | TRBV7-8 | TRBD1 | TGTGCCAGCAGCCCCTGGGGACAGGGGGCTACCAGGGGGCAGTTCTTC | CASSPWGQGATRGQFF
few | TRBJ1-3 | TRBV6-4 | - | TGTGCCACCAATCCCAGGGATCCTGGAAACACCATATATTTT | CATNPRDPGNTIYF
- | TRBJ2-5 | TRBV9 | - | TGTGCCAGCAGCGTAGAGGGAGGCCAAGAGACCCAGTACTTC | CASSVEGGQETQYF
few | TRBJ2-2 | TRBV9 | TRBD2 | TGTGCCAGCAGTGCTACTAGCGGGGGGATCGGCGGGGAGCTGTTTTTT | CASSATSGGIGGELFF
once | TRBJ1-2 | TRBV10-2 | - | TGCGCCAGCAGTGAGTCGTTCCGGGGGGGCGACTATGGCTACACCTTC | CASSESFRGGDYGYTF
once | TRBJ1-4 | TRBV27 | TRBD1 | TGTGCCAGCAGCCCCCGCGGTCGAGGGGGCGGTGAAAAACTGTTTTTT | CASSPRGRGGGEKLFF
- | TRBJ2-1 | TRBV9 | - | TGTGCCAGCAGCGTAGGCGGGGCTTATGGGTACAATGAGCAGTTCTTC | CASSVGGAYGYNEQFF
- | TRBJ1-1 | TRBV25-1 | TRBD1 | TGTGCCAGCAGTGATCCCCGACAGGGGCCTTCACACGCTGTTGAAGCTTTCTTT | CASSDPRQGPSHAVEAFF
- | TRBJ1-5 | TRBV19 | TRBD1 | TGTGCCAGTACCTTTAAGACAGGGAGGAATCAGCCCCAGCATTTT | CASTFKTGRNQPQHF
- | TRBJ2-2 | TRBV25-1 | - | TGTGCCAGCAGTGAATCACCAGGGGAAGACTCCGGGGAGCTGTTTTTT | CASSESPGEDSGELFF
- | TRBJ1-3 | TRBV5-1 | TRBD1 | TGCGCCAGCAGCTTGGCCGGGGGGACAGGCGGAAACACCATATATTTT | CASSLAGGTGGNTIYF
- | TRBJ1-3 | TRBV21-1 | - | TGTGCCAACCTGACGGGGGGCGCGAAAGGAAACACCATATATTTT | CANLTGGAKGNTIYF
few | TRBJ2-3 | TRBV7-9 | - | TGTGCCAGCAGCTTACAGGGGTTGCCGGGAGATACGCAGTATTTT | CASSLQGLPGDTQYF
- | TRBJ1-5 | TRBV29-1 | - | TGCAGCGTTGCGGACAGCTTCTACAATCAGCCCCAGCATTTT | CSVADSFYNQPQHF
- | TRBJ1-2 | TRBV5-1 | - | TGCGCCAGCAGCCAGGACGGGACACCTTATGGCTACACCTTC | CASSQDGTPYGYTF
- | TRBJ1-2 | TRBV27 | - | TGTGCCAGCAGTAGGGGACGGGAGAGCGGCTACACCTTC | CASSRGRESGYTF
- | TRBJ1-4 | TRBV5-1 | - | TGCGCCAGCAGCCGGGGGGAGGCTGGCACTAATGAAAAACTGTTTTTT | CASSRGEAGTNEKLFF
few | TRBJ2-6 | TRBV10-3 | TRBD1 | TGTGCCATCAGTGAGGGGACAGGGGCGTTCTCTGGGGCCAACGTCCTGACTTTC | CAISEGTGAFSGANVLTF
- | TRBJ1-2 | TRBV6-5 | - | TGTGCCTCACAGCCGTTTCTTAACTATGGCTACACCTTC | CASQPFLNYGYTF
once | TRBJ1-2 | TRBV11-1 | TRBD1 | TGTGCCAGCAGCTCCAGGGGGAATTATAACTATGGCTACACCTTC | CASSSRGNYNYGYTF
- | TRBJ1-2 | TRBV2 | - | TGTGCCAGCAGTGAAACGCAGGCCCAGGGCTATGGCTACACCTTC | CASSETQAQGYGYTF
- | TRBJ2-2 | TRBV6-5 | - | TGTGCCAGCAGCCATTTACAGGGCCTGGGCGGGGAGCTGTTTTTT | CASSHLQGLGGELFF
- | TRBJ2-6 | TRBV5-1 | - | TGCGCCAGCAGCAGGGATGGGGCAGCTGGGGCCAACGTCCTGACTTTC | CASSRDGAAGANVLTF
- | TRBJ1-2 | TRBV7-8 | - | TGTGCCAGCAGCGCGACAGTTAACTATGGCTACACCTTC | CASSATVNYGYTF
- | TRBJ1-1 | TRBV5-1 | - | TGCGCCAGCAGCTATCCCTTCAGGGAGGGCACTGAAGCTTTCTTT | CASSYPFREGTEAFF
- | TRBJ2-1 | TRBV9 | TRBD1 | TGTGCCAGCAGCTTTCGGACAGGCCTGATCTACAATGAGCAGTTCTTC | CASSFRTGLIYNEQFF
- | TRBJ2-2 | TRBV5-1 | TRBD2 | TGCGCCAGCAGCCTTTTTGCGGGACTAGCGGACACCGGGGAGCTGTTTTTT | CASSLFAGLADTGELFF
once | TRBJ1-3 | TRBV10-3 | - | TGTGCCATCAGGGGGGGCTCTGGAAACACCATATATTTT | CAIRGGSGNTIYF
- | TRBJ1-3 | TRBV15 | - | TGTGCCACCAGCTTATCCAGGTTGATCTCTGGAAACACCATATATTTT | CATSLSRLISGNTIYF
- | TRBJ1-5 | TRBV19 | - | TGTGCCAGTAGTATCAGAGGGATCAATCAGCCCCAGCATTTT | CASSIRGINQPQHF
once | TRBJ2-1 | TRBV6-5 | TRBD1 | TGTGCCAGCAGGACCGGGACAGGGCCCTACAATGAGCAGTTCTTC | CASRTGTGPYNEQFF
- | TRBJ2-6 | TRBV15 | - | TGTGCCACCACCCCGCGCTCTGGGGCCAACGTCCTGACTTTC | CATTPRSGANVLTF
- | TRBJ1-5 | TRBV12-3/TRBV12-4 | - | TGTGCCAGCAGTTTTGAGAGGGTCCAGCCCCAGCATTTT | CASSFERVQPQHF
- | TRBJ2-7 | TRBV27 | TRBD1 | TGTGCCAGCAGCTGGGACAGGGCTGGGGAGCAGTACTTC | CASSWDRAGEQYF
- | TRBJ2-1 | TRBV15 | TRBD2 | TGTGCCACCAGCAGAGAAGCGGGGATTAGGAATGAGCAGTTCTTC | CATSREAGIRNEQFF
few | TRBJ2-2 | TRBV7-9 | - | TGTGCCAGCAGCCCGCGGGCAAACACCGGGGAGCTGTTTTTT | CASSPRANTGELFF
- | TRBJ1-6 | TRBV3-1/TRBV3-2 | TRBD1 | TGTGCCAGCAGCCAAGGTTCGGGACAGGGGTATTCACCCCTCCACTTT | CASSQGSGQGYSPLHF
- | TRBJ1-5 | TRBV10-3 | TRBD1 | TGTGCCACACAGGGGGCGTCGGGGCAGCCCCAGCATTTT | CATQGASGQPQHF
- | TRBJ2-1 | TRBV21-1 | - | TGTGCCAGCAGCCTCCGGGCTAGCGTTGTGGGTGAGCAGTTCTTC | CASSLRASVVGEQFF
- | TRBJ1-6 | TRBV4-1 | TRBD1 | TGCGCCAGCAGCTACCGGGACAGGGATAATTCACCCCTCCACTTT | CASSYRDRDNSPLHF
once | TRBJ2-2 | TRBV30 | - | TGTGCCTGGAACAGTCCCGGGGAGCTGTTTTTT | CAWNSPGELFF
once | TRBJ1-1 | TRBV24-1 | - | TGTGCCGTGCAACAGGGAAACACTGAAGCTTTCTTT | CAVQQGNTEAFF
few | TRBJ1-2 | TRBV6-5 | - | TGTGCCACCTCCTCGGGGGGAAACTATGGCTACACCTTC | CATSSGGNYGYTF
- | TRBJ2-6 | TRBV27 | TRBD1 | TGTGCCAGCAGTTTATGGGGGACAGCCTCTGGGGCCAACGTCCTGACTTTC | CASSLWGTASGANVLTF
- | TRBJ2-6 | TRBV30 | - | TGTGCCTGGAGTGTACGAGGCCTCTCTGGGGCCAACGTCCTGACTTTC | CAWSVRGLSGANVLTF